This TCR beta chain appears in the sequencing data of a study of CD8+ T cells in alopecia areata. As for this clone: Its cognate antigen is unknown.

Study-level findings and limits: TCR sharing was clearer in mice than between patients, perhaps partly owing to patient HLA diversity.

Trimming left V 5 bases short and J 6 bases short, with 8 bases between. This CDR3 has 12 amino acids. Germline V gene sequence: CDR1 SGHTA, CDR2 FQGTGA. RNA was extracted and reverse transcribed into cDNA as the sequencing template. Sequencing used immunoSEQ multiplex PCR; TCRdb keeps in-frame clones, though not all of them. Counted here are about 130,000 clones, over 50% occurring once; the ten biggest clones make up 4.5%. V and J are TRBV7-3 and TRBJ2-1; perhaps TRBD2 as D (5 bases). This specimen was CD4+ T cells sorted from blood, taken at week 0. The TCR was taken from a human donor with alopecia areata. The DNA for the CDR3 is TGTGCCAGCAGCACTGGAGGCAATGAGCAGTTCTTC. This sequence encodes CASSTGGNEQFF. Together with reference TRBV7-3 and TRBJ2-1, the CDR3 gives the full variable domain: GAGVSQTPSNKVTEKGKYVELRCDPISGHTALYWYRQSLGQGPEFLIYFQGTGAADDSGLPNDRFFAVRPEGSVSTLKIQRTERGDSAVYLCASSTGGNEQFFGPGTRLTVL.